The rows below give T cell receptor beta chains drawn from one sample of a study of blood T cell repertoires in COVID-19. Assay: immunoSEQ multiplex PCR; the TCRdb copy retains only in-frame clones and omits some. The sample lists approximately 250,000 clones, 83% occurring once. Sequencing was done on a sample of peripheral blood. The receptors were gathered from a woman between 50 and 59 years old with acute or convalescent COVID-19. Both conserved end residues are part of each CDR3. Fields, in order: J gene, CDR3 length, V gene, CDR3 protein.

TRBJ2-7 15 TRBV4-3 CASSQGRGAQGEQYF
TRBJ2-1 14 TRBV30 CAWKQGRSYNEQFF
TRBJ1-4 15 TRBV3-1/TRBV3-2 CASSQEQGRDEKLFF
TRBJ1-1 14 TRBV21-1 CASSKEGPNTEAFF
TRBJ1-1 14 TRBV3-1/TRBV3-2 CASSQDLQGSEAFF
TRBJ1-3 15 TRBV28 CASRKQGSPGNTIYF
TRBJ2-1 16 TRBV24-1 CATSGFGTDPYNEQFF
TRBJ1-3 14 TRBV21-1 CASSKGGRRNTIYF
TRBJ2-3 16 TRBV30 CAWSVTGTRFTDTQYF
TRBJ1-3 13 TRBV6-5 CASSYGAGNTIYF
TRBJ1-1 13 TRBV27 CASSLGVGTEAFF
TRBJ2-2 15 TRBV6-2/TRBV6-3 CASSSFTGAGGELFF
TRBJ2-2 15 TRBV11-2 CASSLIIYNTGELFF
TRBJ2-1 13 TRBV14 CASSQIRGNEQFF
TRBJ2-2 13 TRBV19 CASDTGEVGELFF
TRBJ2-7 15 TRBV7-7 CASSLNAGTAYEQYF
TRBJ1-1 15 TRBV4-1 CASSQDPDGSTEAFF
TRBJ2-6 16 TRBV30 CAWSRSRGAGANVLTF
TRBJ2-3 15 TRBV28 CASSPGGQGRDTQYF
TRBJ2-1 13 TRBV25-1 CASRLAGGREQFF